This T cell receptor (beta chain) was retrieved from a study of blood T cell repertoires in COVID-19. Across the study: Whether acute or convalescent, the COVID-19 samples came from the United States, Italy and Spain. T cells, B-cell-depleted T cells, or PBMCs supplied cDNA or gDNA.

V was shortened by 5 bases and J by 1 base, with 20 bases between the two germline ends. CDR3 length equals 17 residues. Germline V gives CDR1 MDHEN, CDR2 SYDVKM. As handled by the study authors: The authors estimated nucleated cell counts from reference gene primer amplification. The method was immunoSEQ multiplex PCR; TCRdb's version includes in-frame clones alone and lacks a portion of them. The V and J calls and clone size come from that table; D and trimming were worked out from the DNA. The sample yields about 170,000 clones, approximately 92% seen once. This clone was seen once. V usage is TRBV28 and J usage is TRBJ1-2; D is perhaps TRBD1 (6 bases). The sample taken for sequencing was peripheral blood. This clonotype was sampled from a woman aged 45-60 years with acute or convalescent COVID-19. The CDR3 sequence is CASSTLGGARFNYGYTF. CDR3 DNA: TGTGCCAGCAGTACCTTGGGGGGGGCGAGATTTAACTATGGCTACACCTTC.